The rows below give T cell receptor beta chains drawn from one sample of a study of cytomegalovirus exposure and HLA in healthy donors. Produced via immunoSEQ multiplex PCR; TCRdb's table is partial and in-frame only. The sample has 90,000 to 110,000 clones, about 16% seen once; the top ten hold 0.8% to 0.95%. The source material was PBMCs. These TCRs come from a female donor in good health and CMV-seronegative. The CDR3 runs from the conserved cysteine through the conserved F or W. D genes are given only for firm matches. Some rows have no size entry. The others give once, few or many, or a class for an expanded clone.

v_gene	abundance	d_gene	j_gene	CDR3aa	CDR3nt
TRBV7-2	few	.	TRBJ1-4	CASSLGGQGGEKLFF	TGTGCCAGCAGCTTAGGGGGTCAGGGAGGGGAAAAACTGTTTTTT
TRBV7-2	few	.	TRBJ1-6	CASSTNMGAFSNSPLHF	TGTGCCAGCAGCACTAACATGGGGGCGTTTTCTAATTCACCCCTCCACTTT
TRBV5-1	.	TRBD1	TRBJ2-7	CASSLNRGSYEQYF	TGCGCCAGCAGCCTGAACAGGGGCTCCTACGAGCAGTACTTC
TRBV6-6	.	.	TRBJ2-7	CASSYSYGSAYYEQYF	TGTGCCAGCAGTTACTCGTATGGCAGCGCTTACTACGAGCAGTACTTC
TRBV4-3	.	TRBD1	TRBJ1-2	CASSLSGQGTNYGYTF	TGCGCCAGCAGCCTTTCGGGACAGGGGACTAACTATGGCTACACCTTC
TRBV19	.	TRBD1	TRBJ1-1	CAGSRKGAPEAFF	TGTGCCGGCTCGCGAAAGGGGGCCCCTGAAGCTTTCTTT
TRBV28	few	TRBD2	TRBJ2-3	CASSLSLAGESDTQYF	TGTGCCAGCAGTTTATCACTGGCGGGAGAGTCGGATACGCAGTATTTT
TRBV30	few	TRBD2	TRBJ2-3	CAWSVGLAGTDTQYF	TGTGCCTGGAGTGTGGGACTAGCGGGAACAGATACGCAGTATTTT
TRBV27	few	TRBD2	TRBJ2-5	CASRPRLAGIRETQYF	TGTGCCAGCAGACCGCGACTAGCGGGAATCAGGGAGACCCAGTACTTC
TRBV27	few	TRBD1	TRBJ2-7	CASGPGQGTYEQYF	TGTGCCAGCGGACCGGGACAGGGAACCTACGAGCAGTACTTC
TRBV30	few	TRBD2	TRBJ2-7	CAWSATSGRLFPYEQYF	TGTGCCTGGAGTGCAACTAGCGGGAGATTGTTTCCCTACGAGCAGTACTTC
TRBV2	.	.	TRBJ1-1	CARGGDKASEAFF	TGTGCCCGGGGTGGGGACAAGGCGTCTGAAGCTTTCTTT
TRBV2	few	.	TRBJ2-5	CASSQGQGRGAQYF	TGTGCCAGCAGTCAGGGGCAGGGCCGGGGGGCCCAGTACTTC
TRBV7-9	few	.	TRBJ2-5	CASSLDGGAVETQYF	TGTGCCAGCAGCTTAGATGGGGGGGCCGTGGAGACCCAGTACTTC
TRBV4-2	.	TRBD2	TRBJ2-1	CASSQLAGEYNEQFF	TGTGCCAGCAGCCAACTAGCGGGGGAGTACAATGAGCAGTTCTTC
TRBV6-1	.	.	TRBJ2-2	CASGRGTTNTGELFF	TGTGCCAGCGGCAGGGGAACGACGAACACCGGGGAGCTGTTTTTT
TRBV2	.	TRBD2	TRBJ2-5	CASRLAGVSETQYF	TGTGCCAGCAGACTAGCGGGAGTTTCAGAGACCCAGTACTTC
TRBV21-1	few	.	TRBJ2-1	CASSSGRFITSYNEQFF	TGTGCCAGCAGCAGCGGCAGATTCATCACCTCCTACAATGAGCAGTTCTTC
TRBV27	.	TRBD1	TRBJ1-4	CASSPLSSGGTGYFVGEKLFF	TGTGCCAGCAGTCCTTTGTCGAGTGGAGGGACAGGGTACTTTGTAGGTGAAAAACTGTTTTTT
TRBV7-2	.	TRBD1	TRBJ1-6	CASSPGTATNNSPLHF	TGTGCCAGCAGCCCCGGGACAGCGACTAATAATTCACCCCTCCACTTT
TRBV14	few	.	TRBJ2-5	CASSRRQQETQYF	TGTGCCAGCAGTCGGCGACAGCAAGAGACCCAGTACTTC
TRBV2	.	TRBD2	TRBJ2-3	CASSSGGGDTQYF	TGTGCCAGCTCTAGCGGGGGCGGAGATACGCAGTATTTT
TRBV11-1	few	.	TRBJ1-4	CASSSENGGKLFF	TGTGCCAGCAGCTCTGAAAACGGGGGAAAACTGTTTTTT
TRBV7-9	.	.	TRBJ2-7	CASSPGPTEPEQYF	TGTGCCAGCAGCCCCGGCCCGACAGAACCGGAGCAGTACTTC
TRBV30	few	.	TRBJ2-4	CAWSGVGDKNIQYF	TGTGCCTGGAGTGGGGTCGGGGACAAAAACATTCAGTACTTC
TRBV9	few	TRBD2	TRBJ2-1	CASSAPQSGDNEQFF	TGTGCCAGCAGCGCTCCCCAGAGCGGGGACAATGAGCAGTTCTTC
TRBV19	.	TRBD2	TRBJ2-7	CASSIIERGIYEQYF	TGTGCCAGTAGTATCATCGAGCGGGGGATCTACGAGCAGTACTTC
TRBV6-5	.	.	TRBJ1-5	CASRRQDNQPQHF	TGTGCCAGCAGGAGACAGGACAATCAGCCCCAGCATTTT
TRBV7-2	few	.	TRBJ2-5	CASTPLELQETQYF	TGTGCCAGCACCCCTCTGGAACTACAAGAGACCCAGTACTTC
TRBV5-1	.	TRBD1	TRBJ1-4	CASSSGQGATNEKLFF	TGCGCCAGCAGCTCCGGACAGGGGGCAACTAATGAAAAACTGTTTTTT
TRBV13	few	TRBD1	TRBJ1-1	CASSRTGEVTEAFF	TGTGCCAGCAGCCGCACAGGGGAGGTCACTGAAGCTTTCTTT
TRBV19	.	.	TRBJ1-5	CASSQGGTQPQHF	TGTGCCAGTTCACAGGGAGGGACTCAGCCCCAGCATTTT
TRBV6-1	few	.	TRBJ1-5	CASSEVTGYNQPQHF	TGTGCCAGCAGTGAAGTGACAGGTTACAATCAGCCCCAGCATTTT
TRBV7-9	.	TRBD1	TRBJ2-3	CASSIDRGSTDTQYF	TGTGCCAGCAGCATCGACAGGGGCTCGACAGATACGCAGTATTTT
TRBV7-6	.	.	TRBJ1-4	CASSPRDIEKLFF	TGTGCCAGCAGCCCACGAGACATTGAAAAACTGTTTTTT
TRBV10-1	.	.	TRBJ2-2	CASSANSFTGELFF	TGCGCCAGCAGTGCTAACAGTTTCACCGGGGAGCTGTTTTTT
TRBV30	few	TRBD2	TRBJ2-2	CAWNGLAGLNTGELFF	TGTGCCTGGAATGGACTAGCGGGTCTTAACACCGGGGAGCTGTTTTTT
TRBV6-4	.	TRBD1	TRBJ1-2	CASSDPTGGSGYTF	TGTGCCAGCAGTGACCCCACAGGGGGTTCTGGCTACACCTTC
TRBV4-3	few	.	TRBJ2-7	CASSQDRQGSYEQYF	TGCGCCAGCAGCCAAGATCGTCAGGGATCCTACGAGCAGTACTTC
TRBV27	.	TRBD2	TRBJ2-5	CASSPTGGRLQETQYF	TGTGCCAGCAGTCCAACAGGCGGGAGGTTACAAGAGACCCAGTACTTC
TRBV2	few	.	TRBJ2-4	CASSRVAKNIQYF	TGTGCCAGCAGTAGAGTAGCCAAAAACATTCAGTACTTC
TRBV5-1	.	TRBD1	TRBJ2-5	CASSLAPGTGQETQYF	TGCGCCAGCAGCTTGGCCCCCGGGACAGGACAAGAGACCCAGTACTTC
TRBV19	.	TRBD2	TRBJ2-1	CASSTSGSRNEQFF	TGTGCCAGCAGCACTAGCGGGAGTAGGAATGAGCAGTTCTTC
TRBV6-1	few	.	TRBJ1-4	CASSGNTDLDPGILSEKLFF	TGTGCCAGCAGTGGCAACACGGATCTCGATCCAGGGATCTTGAGTGAAAAACTGTTTTTT
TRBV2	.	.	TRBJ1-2	CASSDRGGSGGYTF	TGTGCCAGCAGTGACAGGGGTGGAAGTGGTGGCTACACCTTC
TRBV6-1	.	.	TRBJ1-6	CASRGDINSPLHF	TGTGCCAGCAGAGGGGACATTAATTCACCCCTCCACTTT
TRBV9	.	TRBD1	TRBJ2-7	CASSEGTGTGQYF	TGTGCCAGCAGCGAGGGGACAGGGACTGGGCAGTACTTC
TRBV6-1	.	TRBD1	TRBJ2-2	CASRQGANTGELFF	TGTGCCTCACGACAGGGTGCGAACACCGGGGAGCTGTTTTTT
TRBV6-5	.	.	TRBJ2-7	CASRQGDYEQYF	TGTGCCAGCAGGCAGGGCGATTACGAGCAGTACTTC
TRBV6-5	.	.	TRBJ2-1	CASSPLLGDEQFF	TGTGCCAGCAGTCCTCTACTTGGAGATGAGCAGTTCTTC
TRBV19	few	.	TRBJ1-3	CASSLAALSGNTIYF	TGTGCCAGTAGTCTGGCGGCACTCTCTGGAAACACCATATATTTT
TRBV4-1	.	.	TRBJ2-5	CASSLQVYQETQYF	TGCGCCAGCAGCCTCCAGGTGTACCAAGAGACCCAGTACTTC
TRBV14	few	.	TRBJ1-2	CASVWGDYSNYGYTF	TGTGCCAGCGTCTGGGGGGACTACTCTAACTATGGCTACACCTTC